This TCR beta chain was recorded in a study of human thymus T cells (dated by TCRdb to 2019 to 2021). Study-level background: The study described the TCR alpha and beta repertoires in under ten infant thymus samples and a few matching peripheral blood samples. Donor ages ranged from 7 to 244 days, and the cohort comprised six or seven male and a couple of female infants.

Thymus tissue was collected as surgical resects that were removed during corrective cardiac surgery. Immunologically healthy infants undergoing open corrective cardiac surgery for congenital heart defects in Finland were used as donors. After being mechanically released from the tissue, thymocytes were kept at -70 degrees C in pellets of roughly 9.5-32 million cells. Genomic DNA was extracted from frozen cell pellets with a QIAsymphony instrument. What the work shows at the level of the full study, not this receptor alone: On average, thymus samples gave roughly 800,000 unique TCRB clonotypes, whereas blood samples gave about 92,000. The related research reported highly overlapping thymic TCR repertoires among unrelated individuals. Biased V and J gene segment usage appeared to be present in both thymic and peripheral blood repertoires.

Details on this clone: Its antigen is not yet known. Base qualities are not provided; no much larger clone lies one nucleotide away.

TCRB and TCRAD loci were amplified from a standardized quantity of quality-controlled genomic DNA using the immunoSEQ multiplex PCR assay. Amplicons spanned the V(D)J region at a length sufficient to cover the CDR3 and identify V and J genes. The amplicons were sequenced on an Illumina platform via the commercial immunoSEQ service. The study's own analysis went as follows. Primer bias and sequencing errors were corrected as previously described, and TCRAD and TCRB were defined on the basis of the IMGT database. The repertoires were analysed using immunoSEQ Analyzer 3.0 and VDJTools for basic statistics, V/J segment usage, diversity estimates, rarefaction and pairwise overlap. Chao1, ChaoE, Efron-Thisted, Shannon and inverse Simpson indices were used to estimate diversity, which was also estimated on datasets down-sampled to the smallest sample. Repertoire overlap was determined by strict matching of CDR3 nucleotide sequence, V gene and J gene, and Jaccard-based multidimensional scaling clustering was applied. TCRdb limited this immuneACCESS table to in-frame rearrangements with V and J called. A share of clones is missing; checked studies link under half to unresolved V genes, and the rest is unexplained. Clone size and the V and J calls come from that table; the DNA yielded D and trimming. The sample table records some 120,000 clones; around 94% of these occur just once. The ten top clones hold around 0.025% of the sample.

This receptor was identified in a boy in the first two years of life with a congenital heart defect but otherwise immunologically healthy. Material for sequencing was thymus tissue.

CDR3 protein: CASSQEFYDRGQNPSGTDTQYF. The DNA reads as follows: TGCGCCAGCAGCCAAGAATTTTATGACAGGGGCCAAAACCCATCAGGCACAGATACGCAGTATTTT. The chain employs TRBV4-3 and TRBJ2-3, with 8 bases in between that match TRBD1. Here V drops 0 bases and J drops 1 base, and the junction holds 21 bases not matched to any gene. Spanning cysteine to phenylalanine, the CDR3 consists of 22 amino acids. Only the CDR3 portion is preserved as DNA: 66 bases, with reading frame beginning at the first base. CDR1 and CDR2, looked up from the germline V gene, are LGHNA and YSLEER.